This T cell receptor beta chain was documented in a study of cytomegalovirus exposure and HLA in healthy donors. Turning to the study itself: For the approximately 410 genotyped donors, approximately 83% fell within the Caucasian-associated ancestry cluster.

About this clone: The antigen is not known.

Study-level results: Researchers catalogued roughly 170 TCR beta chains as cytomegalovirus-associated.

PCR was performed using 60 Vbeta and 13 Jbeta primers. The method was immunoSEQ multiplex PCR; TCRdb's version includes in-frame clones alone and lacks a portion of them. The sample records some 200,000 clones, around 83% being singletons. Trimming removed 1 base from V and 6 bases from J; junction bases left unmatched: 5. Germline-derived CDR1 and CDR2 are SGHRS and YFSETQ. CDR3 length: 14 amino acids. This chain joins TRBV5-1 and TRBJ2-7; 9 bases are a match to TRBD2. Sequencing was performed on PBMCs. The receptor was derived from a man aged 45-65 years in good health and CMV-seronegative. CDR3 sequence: CASSLTTSGSEQYF. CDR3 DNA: TGCGCCAGCAGCTTGACGACTAGCGGTAGCGAGCAGTACTTC.